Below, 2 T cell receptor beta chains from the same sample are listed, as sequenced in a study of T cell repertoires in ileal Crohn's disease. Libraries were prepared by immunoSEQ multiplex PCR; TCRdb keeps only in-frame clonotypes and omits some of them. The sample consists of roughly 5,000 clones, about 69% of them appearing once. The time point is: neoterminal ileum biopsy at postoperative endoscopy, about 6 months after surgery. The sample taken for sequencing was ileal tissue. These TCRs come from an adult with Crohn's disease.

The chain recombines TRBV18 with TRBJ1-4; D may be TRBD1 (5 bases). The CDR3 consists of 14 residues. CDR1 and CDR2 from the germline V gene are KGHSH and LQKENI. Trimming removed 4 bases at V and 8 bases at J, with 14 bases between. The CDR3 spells CASSRGPRGEKLFF. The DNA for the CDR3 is TGTGCCAGCTCACGGGGACCTCGGGGGGAAAAACTGTTTTTT.

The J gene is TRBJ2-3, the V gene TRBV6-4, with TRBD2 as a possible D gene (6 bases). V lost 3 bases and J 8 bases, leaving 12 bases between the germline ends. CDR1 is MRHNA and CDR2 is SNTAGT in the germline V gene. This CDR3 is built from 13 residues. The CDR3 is CASSEDGAGTQYF. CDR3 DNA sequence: TGTGCCAGCAGTGAAGACGGAGCGGGTACGCAGTATTTT.